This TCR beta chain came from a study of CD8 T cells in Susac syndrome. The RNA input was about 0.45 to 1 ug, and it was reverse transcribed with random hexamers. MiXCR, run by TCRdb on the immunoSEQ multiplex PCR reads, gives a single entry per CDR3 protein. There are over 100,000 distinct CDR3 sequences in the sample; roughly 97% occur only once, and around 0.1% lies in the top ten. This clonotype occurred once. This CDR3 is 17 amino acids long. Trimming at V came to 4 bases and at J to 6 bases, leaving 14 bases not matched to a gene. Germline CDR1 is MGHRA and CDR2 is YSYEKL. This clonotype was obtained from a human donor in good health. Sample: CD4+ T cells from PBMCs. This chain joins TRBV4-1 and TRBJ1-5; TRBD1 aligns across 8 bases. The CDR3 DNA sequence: TGCGCCAGCAGCCCGGGGTATCCAGGGGGCGCAGGTCAGCCCCAGCATTTT. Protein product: CASSPGYPGGAGQPQHF.